This TCR beta chain was recovered during a study of T-cell reconstitution after alpha-beta-depleted transplantation in children. Construction of the TCRbeta library involved unique molecular identifiers. TCRdb processed the PCR reads anew with MiXCR; each CDR3 protein has one entry. The sample holds about 540,000 distinct CDR3 sequences; approximately 16% are singletons and the top ten take 3.3%. The CDR3 is 14 residues long. V lost 0 bases and J 3 bases, leaving 7 bases between the germline ends. Germline lookup yields CDR1 LGHDT and CDR2 YNNKEL (reference sequence). The sequence was obtained from a human donor who donated a stem cell graft to a child with acute lymphoblastic leukemia. The chain combines TRBV3-1 with TRBJ2-3; D remains unclear. Sequenced here: PBMCs from the stem cell graft donor, sampled from the stem cell graft. In DNA, the CDR3 is TGTGCCAGCAGCCAAGAAGGAGTAACAGATACGCAGTATTTT. It is translated as CASSQEGVTDTQYF.